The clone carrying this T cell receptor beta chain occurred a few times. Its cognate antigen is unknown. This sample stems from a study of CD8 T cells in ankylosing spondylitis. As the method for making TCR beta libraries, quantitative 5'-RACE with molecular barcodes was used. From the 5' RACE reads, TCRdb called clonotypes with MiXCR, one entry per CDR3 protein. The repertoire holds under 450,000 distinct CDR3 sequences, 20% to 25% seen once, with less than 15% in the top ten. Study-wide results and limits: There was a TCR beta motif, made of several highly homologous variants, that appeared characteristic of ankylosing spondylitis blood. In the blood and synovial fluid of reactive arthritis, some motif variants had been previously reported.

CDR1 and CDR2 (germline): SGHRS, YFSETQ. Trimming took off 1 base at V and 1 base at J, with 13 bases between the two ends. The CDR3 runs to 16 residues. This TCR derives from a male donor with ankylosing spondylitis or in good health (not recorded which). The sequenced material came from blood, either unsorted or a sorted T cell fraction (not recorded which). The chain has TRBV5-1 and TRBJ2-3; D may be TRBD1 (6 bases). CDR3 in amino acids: CASSLSPGQRTDTQYF. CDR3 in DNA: TGCGCCAGCAGCTTGTCCCCGGGACAACGCACAGATACGCAGTATTTT.